A selection of T cell receptor beta chains follows, all from one sample in a study of blood T cell repertoires in COVID-19. Sequencing used immunoSEQ multiplex PCR; TCRdb keeps in-frame clones, though not all of them. The table lists fewer than 350,000 clones, 80% to 90% of them singletons, with around 2.2% in the top ten. The sequencing sample was made of PBMCs or T cells enriched from blood (not recorded which). The receptors come from a man aged 30-40 years who had recovered from COVID-19. Each CDR3 is given with its conserved first and last residue. A D gene is named only where the DNA matches it firmly. Not every row has a clone size; where given, it reads once, few, many or a size class.

>TRBJ1-1|TRBV5-8|NA|NA
CASSFPGTEPEAFF
TGTGCCAGCAGCTTTCCGGGTACGGAACCTGAAGCTTTCTTT
>TRBJ1-5|TRBV6-5|TRBD1|many
CASSVGAGGGQPQHF
TGTGCCAGCAGCGTTGGGGCAGGGGGAGGTCAGCCCCAGCATTTT
>TRBJ1-2|TRBV7-2|TRBD1|many
CASSQDRVANYGYTF
TGTGCCAGCAGCCAAGACAGGGTTGCTAACTATGGCTACACCTTC
>TRBJ1-2|TRBV5-1|NA|NA
CASSNDGGNRPLGGYTF
TGCGCCAGCAGCAACGACGGGGGGAATCGGCCTCTTGGTGGCTACACCTTC
>TRBJ1-2|TRBV12-3/TRBV12-4|NA|NA
CASSLNRSYGYTF
TGTGCCAGCAGTTTAAATCGGTCCTATGGCTACACCTTC
>TRBJ1-6|TRBV6-5|NA|few
CASSYTGLGGNSPLHF
TGTGCCAGCAGTTACACAGGGCTTGGAGGTAATTCACCCCTCCACTTT
>TRBJ1-3|TRBV5-1|NA|NA
CASSLVQGSGNTIYF
TGCGCCAGCAGCTTGGTACAGGGCTCTGGAAACACCATATATTTT
>TRBJ1-6|TRBV9|NA|NA
CASSVEHPYNSPLHF
TGTGCCAGCAGCGTAGAACACCCGTATAATTCACCCCTCCACTTT
>TRBJ1-1|TRBV18|TRBD1|few
CASSPRQGFNTEAFF
TGTGCCAGCTCACCCAGACAGGGGTTCAACACTGAAGCTTTCTTT
>TRBJ2-1|TRBV7-8|TRBD2|NA
CASSKSGGGDYEQFF
TGTGCCAGCAGCAAATCTGGCGGGGGGGACTATGAGCAGTTCTTC
>TRBJ1-2|TRBV30|NA|NA
CAHHERDYGYTF
TGTGCCCACCATGAACGGGATTATGGCTACACCTTC
>TRBJ2-7|TRBV27|NA|NA
CASRGAGDSSYEQYF
TGTGCCAGCAGAGGAGCGGGGGACAGCTCCTACGAGCAGTACTTC
>TRBJ1-2|TRBV5-1|NA|NA
CASSETAGYGYTF
TGCGCCAGCAGCGAGACGGCGGGGTATGGCTACACCTTC
>TRBJ2-3|TRBV3-1/TRBV3-2|NA|NA
CASSQRQGRGHSTDTQYF
TGTGCCAGCAGCCAAAGACAGGGTCGGGGGCATAGCACAGATACGCAGTATTTT
>TRBJ2-7|TRBV3-1/TRBV3-2|NA|NA
CASSSRGASDEQYF
TGTGCCAGCAGCTCCCGGGGGGCTTCGGACGAGCAGTACTTC
>TRBJ2-1|TRBV5-1|NA|NA
CASSQTPSSGPNEQFF
TGCGCCAGCAGCCAGACCCCCTCCAGCGGGCCCAATGAGCAGTTCTTC
>TRBJ1-2|TRBV10-3|TRBD1|NA
CAISENRGDYGYTF
TGTGCCATCAGTGAGAACAGGGGAGACTATGGCTACACCTTC
>TRBJ2-1|TRBV5-6|TRBD2|NA
CASSLVGGNYNEQFF
TGTGCCAGCAGCTTGGTCGGGGGGAACTACAATGAGCAGTTCTTC
>TRBJ2-1|TRBV29-1|TRBD1|NA
CSSRLGTDRNEQFF
TGCAGCTCAAGACTTGGGACAGACAGGAATGAGCAGTTCTTC
>TRBJ2-3|TRBV25-1|NA|once
CASSESRRASTDTQYF
TGTGCCAGCAGTGAATCGCGCAGGGCCAGCACAGATACGCAGTATTTT
>TRBJ1-1|TRBV27|NA|NA
CASSLTRNTEAFF
TGTGCCAGCAGTTTAACTCGGAACACTGAAGCTTTCTTT
>TRBJ1-2|TRBV10-1|TRBD1|NA
CASSPGTGNYGYTF
TGCGCCAGCAGCCCCGGGACAGGGAACTATGGCTACACCTTC
>TRBJ1-2|TRBV5-4|NA|NA
CASSRVSGGAPNYGYTF
TGTGCCAGCAGCCGGGTCTCCGGGGGGGCACCAAACTATGGCTACACCTTC
>TRBJ2-1|TRBV30|TRBD2|NA
CAWTVGLAGETGQFF
TGTGCCTGGACTGTCGGACTAGCGGGGGAAACAGGGCAGTTCTTC
>TRBJ1-2|TRBV27|TRBD1|NA
CASSSYRTGGDGYTF
TGTGCCAGCAGTTCCTACCGGACAGGGGGCGATGGCTACACCTTC
>TRBJ2-7|TRBV5-4|NA|few
CASSDRRDFGYEQYF
TGTGCCAGCAGCGACCGACGGGATTTCGGGTACGAGCAGTACTTC
>TRBJ2-7|TRBV9|NA|NA
CASSVGSTTTYEQYF
TGTGCCAGCAGCGTAGGGAGCACTACAACCTACGAGCAGTACTTC
>TRBJ1-5|TRBV6-2/TRBV6-3|NA|NA
CASSSSDQPQHF
TGTGCCAGCAGTTCTAGCGATCAGCCCCAGCATTTT
>TRBJ1-4|TRBV4-3|NA|NA
CASSSKMRDEKLFF
TGCGCCAGCAGCTCCAAGATGAGGGATGAAAAACTGTTTTTT
>TRBJ1-1|TRBV10-2|NA|NA
CASRSAGDMNTEAFF
TGCGCCAGCAGATCGGCAGGGGACATGAACACTGAAGCTTTCTTT
>TRBJ2-7|TRBV6-6|TRBD2|NA
CASSRGTSGGQPYEQYF
TGTGCCAGCAGTCGGGGGACTAGCGGGGGGCAACCATACGAGCAGTACTTC
>TRBJ1-1|TRBV25-1|NA|NA
CASSESNGMNTEAFF
TGTGCCAGCAGTGAATCGAACGGTATGAACACTGAAGCTTTCTTT
>TRBJ1-6|TRBV6-5|NA|NA
CASSTMDSHNSPLHF
TGTGCCAGCAGTACCATGGACAGCCATAATTCACCCCTCCACTTT
>TRBJ1-2|TRBV24-1|TRBD1|NA
CATSDPGQGPYGYTF
TGTGCCACCAGTGACCCGGGACAGGGGCCCTATGGCTACACCTTC
>TRBJ2-5|TRBV6-1|NA|few
CASSEVDGRKETQYF
TGTGCCAGCAGTGAAGTGGATGGCAGGAAAGAGACCCAGTACTTC
>TRBJ2-1|TRBV7-3|NA|NA
CASSLTGGNEQFF
TGTGCCAGCAGCTTAACGGGGGGCAATGAGCAGTTCTTC
>TRBJ1-2|TRBV12-3/TRBV12-4|NA|NA
CASSLQRNYGYTF
TGTGCCAGCAGCCTACAGAGAAACTATGGCTACACCTTC
>TRBJ1-1|TRBV7-9|TRBD1|NA
CASSFTGVLTEAFF
TGTGCCAGCAGCTTTACAGGGGTCCTCACTGAAGCTTTCTTT
>TRBJ1-2|TRBV12-3/TRBV12-4|NA|once
CASSLGGSYGYTF
TGTGCCAGCAGTTTAGGCGGCAGCTATGGCTACACCTTC
>TRBJ1-2|TRBV6-2/TRBV6-3|NA|NA
CASSYPGQTYGYTF
TGTGCCAGCAGTTACCCAGGGCAGACCTATGGCTACACCTTC
>TRBJ2-1|TRBV5-6|TRBD1|NA
CASSFGTGAPYNEQFF
TGTGCCAGCAGCTTCGGGACAGGGGCCCCCTACAATGAGCAGTTCTTC
>TRBJ2-2|TRBV5-1|NA|NA
CASSLAAGPGELFF
TGCGCCAGCAGCTTGGCCGCGGGCCCCGGGGAGCTGTTTTTT
>TRBJ2-7|TRBV24-1|NA|NA
CATRTGTYEQYF
TGTGCCACCAGAACGGGGACCTACGAGCAGTACTTC
>TRBJ1-2|TRBV27|NA|NA
CASSHKGDYGYTF
TGTGCCAGTAGTCACAAGGGAGACTATGGCTACACCTTC
>TRBJ2-5|TRBV2|NA|NA
CASSASAAYQETQYF
TGTGCCAGCAGCGCGAGTGCAGCGTACCAAGAGACCCAGTACTTC
>TRBJ2-7|TRBV5-6|TRBD2|few
CASSSGLAGALPYEQYF
TGTGCCAGCAGCTCGGGACTAGCGGGGGCCCTACCCTACGAGCAGTACTTC
>TRBJ1-5|TRBV2|TRBD1|NA
CASSPGTASYQPQHF
TGTGCCAGCAGCCCTGGGACAGCTTCATATCAGCCCCAGCATTTT
>TRBJ2-7|TRBV2|NA|NA
CASSNGQFYEQYF
TGTGCCAGCAGTAACGGACAGTTCTACGAGCAGTACTTC
>TRBJ2-1|TRBV19|NA|NA
CASSIGGGGGEQFF
TGTGCCAGTAGTATAGGAGGAGGCGGTGGGGAGCAGTTCTTC
>TRBJ1-6|TRBV6-5|NA|NA
CASSPGRRNSPLHF
TGTGCCAGCAGTCCTGGGAGGAGGAATTCACCCCTCCACTTT